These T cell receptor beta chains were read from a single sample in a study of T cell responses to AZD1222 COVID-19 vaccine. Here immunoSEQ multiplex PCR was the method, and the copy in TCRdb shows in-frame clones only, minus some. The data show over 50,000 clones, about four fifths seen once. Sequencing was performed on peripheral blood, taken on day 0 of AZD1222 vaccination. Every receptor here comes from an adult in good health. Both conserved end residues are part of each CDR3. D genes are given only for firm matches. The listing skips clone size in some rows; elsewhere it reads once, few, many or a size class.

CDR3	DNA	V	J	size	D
CASSLRPGKAYEQYF	TGTGCCAGCAGCTTGAGGCCAGGAAAAGCCTACGAGCAGTACTTC	TRBV5-6	TRBJ2-7	NA	NA
CASALSGGGDGYGYTF	TGTGCCAGCGCCCTATCTGGGGGGGGAGACGGCTATGGCTACACCTTC	TRBV7-9	TRBJ1-2	NA	NA
CASSPRDRDSYEQYF	TGTGCCAGCTCACCCCGGGACAGGGACTCCTACGAGCAGTACTTC	TRBV18	TRBJ2-7	NA	TRBD1
CASSSYTQGPNEKLFF	TGTGCCAGCAGCTCCTATACACAGGGTCCTAATGAAAAACTGTTTTTT	TRBV7-9	TRBJ1-4	NA	NA
CASSYPPQGAREQYF	TGTGCCAGCAGTTACCCGCCCCAGGGGGCGCGTGAGCAGTACTTC	TRBV6-5	TRBJ2-7	NA	TRBD1
CASSLYRGRSEAFF	TGTGCCAGCAGTTTATACAGGGGGCGGAGTGAAGCTTTCTTT	TRBV27	TRBJ1-1	NA	TRBD1
CATSTARGYNEQFF	TGTGCCACCAGTACCGCCAGGGGATACAATGAGCAGTTCTTC	TRBV24-1	TRBJ2-1	NA	NA
CASSQGRGAEAFF	TGTGCCAGCAGCCAAGGGCGGGGCGCTGAAGCTTTCTTT	TRBV3-1/TRBV3-2	TRBJ1-1	NA	NA
CASSLIPQETQYF	TGTGCCAGCAGTTTAATCCCCCAAGAGACCCAGTACTTC	TRBV27	TRBJ2-5	NA	NA
CATSKATTAGGDEQFF	TGTGCCACCAGCAAGGCGACTACAGCGGGGGGGGATGAGCAGTTCTTC	TRBV15	TRBJ2-1	NA	TRBD2
CASREGQASDEQFF	TGTGCCAGCAGGGAGGGACAGGCCTCGGATGAGCAGTTCTTC	TRBV6-5	TRBJ2-1	NA	TRBD1
CATYPRGGGGSGELFF	TGTGCCACCTACCCACGGGGTGGCGGAGGGTCCGGGGAGCTGTTTTTT	TRBV10-3	TRBJ2-2	few	NA
CATSSPRQGAMDEQYF	TGTGCCACCTCTTCCCCCCGACAGGGGGCTATGGACGAGCAGTACTTC	TRBV28	TRBJ2-7	medium-sized	TRBD1
CASSQDLFDTNEKLFF	TGCGCCAGCAGCCAAGATCTGTTTGATACTAATGAAAAACTGTTTTTT	TRBV4-3	TRBJ1-4	NA	NA
CASSLGRGPYEQYF	TGTGCCAGCTCACTAGGCAGGGGCCCCTACGAGCAGTACTTC	TRBV18	TRBJ2-7	NA	NA
CASSKENTGELFF	TGCGCCAGCAGCAAGGAAAACACCGGGGAGCTGTTTTTT	TRBV4-1	TRBJ2-2	NA	NA
CASSLQGPETNEQFF	TGTGCCAGCAGTTTACAGGGTCCCGAGACCAATGAGCAGTTCTTC	TRBV27	TRBJ2-1	NA	NA
CASSRQGWEQYF	TGTGCCAGCAGTAGACAGGGCTGGGAGCAGTACTTC	TRBV6-5	TRBJ2-7	NA	TRBD1
CASSQGTGHYEQYF	TGCGCCAGCAGCCAAGGGACAGGGCACTACGAGCAGTACTTC	TRBV4-1	TRBJ2-7	NA	TRBD1
CASSLESPNYGYTF	TGCGCCAGCAGCTTGGAGTCACCCAACTATGGCTACACCTTC	TRBV5-1	TRBJ1-2	NA	NA
CASSESDRSFAKNIQYF	TGCGCCAGCAGTGAGTCCGACAGGTCTTTCGCCAAAAACATTCAGTACTTC	TRBV10-2	TRBJ2-4	NA	NA
CASSFTRILMNTEAFF	TGTGCCAGCAGCTTTACACGAATACTCATGAACACTGAAGCTTTCTTT	TRBV11-2	TRBJ1-1	NA	NA
CASSHITPFATNEKLFF	TGCGCCAGCAGCCACATAACCCCATTTGCAACTAATGAAAAACTGTTTTTT	TRBV5-1	TRBJ1-4	NA	NA
CASSRRGTQPQHF	TGTGCCAGCAGCCGAAGGGGGACGCAGCCCCAGCATTTT	TRBV28	TRBJ1-5	few	NA
CATSDLRDDSAGGDTQYF	TGTGCCACCAGTGATTTAAGGGACGACTCAGCGGGAGGGGATACGCAGTATTTT	TRBV24-1	TRBJ2-3	NA	TRBD2
CASSLRVGGNQPQHF	TGCGCCAGCAGCCTCCGGGTGGGAGGCAATCAGCCCCAGCATTTT	TRBV4-1	TRBJ1-5	NA	NA
CASSLAWGRDEQYF	TGTGCCAGCAGCCTCGCCTGGGGTAGGGACGAGCAGTACTTC	TRBV7-9	TRBJ2-7	NA	NA
CASSETSGGREQFF	TGTGCCAGCAGTGAGACTAGCGGGGGACGTGAGCAGTTCTTC	TRBV2	TRBJ2-1	few	TRBD2
CASGGASQNFNYGYTF	TGTGCCAGCGGTGGGGCTAGCCAGAATTTTAACTATGGCTACACCTTC	TRBV21-1	TRBJ1-2	NA	NA
CASSWGGYGSNQPQHF	TGTGCCAGCAGCTGGGGCGGGTATGGGAGCAATCAGCCCCAGCATTTT	TRBV5-6	TRBJ1-5	NA	NA
CASSYRGATSVF	TGTGCCAGCAGCTACAGGGGGGCGACGTCGGTTTTT	TRBV5-6	TRBJ2-2	NA	TRBD1
CASSLGGQLNSPLHF	TGCGCCAGCAGCTTGGGGGGACAGCTCAATTCACCCCTCCACTTT	TRBV5-1	TRBJ1-6	NA	TRBD1
CASSLAPVMEPQHF	TGTGCCAGCAGCTTAGCCCCAGTAATGGAGCCCCAGCATTTT	TRBV11-2	TRBJ1-5	NA	NA
CASRPHYSYNSPLHF	TGTGCCAGCAGGCCACACTACTCCTATAATTCACCCCTCCACTTT	TRBV6-4	TRBJ1-6	NA	NA
CASSQLKRQVNTGELFF	TGTGCCAGCAGCCAACTCAAGCGACAAGTAAACACCGGGGAGCTGTTTTTT	TRBV13	TRBJ2-2	NA	NA
CASSSRGRTEAFF	TGCGCCAGCAGCTCCAGGGGGCGGACTGAAGCTTTCTTT	TRBV10-1	TRBJ1-1	NA	TRBD1
CASSSTGVYEQYF	TGTGCCAGCAGTTCGACAGGGGTCTACGAGCAGTACTTC	TRBV6-6	TRBJ2-7	NA	TRBD1
CASSQRTPGQGRYEQYF	TGTGCCAGCAGCCAACGCACGCCAGGACAGGGAAGGTACGAGCAGTACTTC	TRBV4-2	TRBJ2-7	NA	TRBD1
CASSPGGGPRGTDTQYF	TGTGCCAGCAGCCCTGGTGGGGGGCCTCGGGGTACAGATACGCAGTATTTT	TRBV7-9	TRBJ2-3	NA	NA
CASTTGGLYNEQFF	TGTGCCAGCACCACGGGGGGTCTTTACAATGAGCAGTTCTTC	TRBV11-2	TRBJ2-1	NA	TRBD2
CASSVGDRRSGELFF	TGTGCCAGCAGCGTAGGGGACCGCCGATCCGGGGAGCTGTTTTTT	TRBV9	TRBJ2-2	NA	NA
CASSDLTGGSQPQHF	TGTGCCAGCAGTGATCTGACAGGGGGTAGTCAGCCCCAGCATTTT	TRBV6-1	TRBJ1-5	NA	TRBD1
CASSPGWRGDSTDTQYF	TGTGCCAGCAGCCCAGGTTGGCGGGGGGATAGCACAGATACGCAGTATTTT	TRBV21-1	TRBJ2-3	NA	NA
CASSIGARGGDTQYF	TGTGCCAGTAGTATAGGAGCCCGGGGTGGTGATACGCAGTATTTT	TRBV19	TRBJ2-3	NA	NA
CASSQADTRGTESGYTF	TGCGCCAGCAGTCAAGCTGACACCCGAGGCACGGAGAGTGGCTACACCTTC	TRBV23-1	TRBJ1-2	NA	NA
CSVEGNRGSTEAFF	TGCAGCGTTGAAGGGAACAGGGGGAGCACTGAAGCTTTCTTT	TRBV29-1	TRBJ1-1	NA	TRBD1
CAISESTGRSNQPQHF	TGTGCCATCAGTGAGTCGACAGGTCGTAGCAATCAGCCCCAGCATTTT	TRBV10-3	TRBJ1-5	few	NA
CASSSGTPKTQYF	TGTGCCAGCAGTTCCGGGACCCCAAAGACCCAGTACTTC	TRBV6-5	TRBJ2-5	once	NA
CASRWPGANTEAFF	TGCGCCAGCCGATGGCCAGGAGCGAACACTGAAGCTTTCTTT	TRBV4-1	TRBJ1-1	NA	NA
CASSYSGTGEKQYF	TGTGCCAGCAGTTACTCGGGGACAGGGGAAAAGCAGTACTTC	TRBV6-5	TRBJ2-7	NA	TRBD1
CASSYSADAWNSPLHF	TGTGCCAGCAGTTACTCGGCGGACGCGTGGAATTCACCCCTCCACTTT	TRBV6-6	TRBJ1-6	NA	NA